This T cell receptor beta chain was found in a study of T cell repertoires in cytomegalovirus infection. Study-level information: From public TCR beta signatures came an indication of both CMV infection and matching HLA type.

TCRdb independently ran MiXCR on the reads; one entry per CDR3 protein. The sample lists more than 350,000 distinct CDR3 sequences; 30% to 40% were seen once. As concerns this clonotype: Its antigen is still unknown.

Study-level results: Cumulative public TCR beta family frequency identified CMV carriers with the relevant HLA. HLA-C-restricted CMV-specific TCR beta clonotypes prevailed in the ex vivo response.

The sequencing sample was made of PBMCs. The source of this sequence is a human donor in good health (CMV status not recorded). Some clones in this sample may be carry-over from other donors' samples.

The CDR3 sequence: CAIFKTLGQGDPSTDTQYF. In DNA, the CDR3 is TGTGCCATCTTCAAAACCCTCGGACAGGGGGATCCTAGCACAGATACGCAGTATTTT. The rearrangement links TRBV10-3 to TRBJ2-3; 10 bases fit TRBD1. Germline CDR1 reads ENHRY; CDR2 reads SYGVKD. The CDR3 sequence is 19 residues long. V lost 8 bases to trimming and J lost 0 bases; unmatched junction nucleotides: 17.